Described below is a single T cell receptor (beta chain) sequence and its context. Its antigen is as yet unknown. Deletions cut 4 bases from V and 1 base from J, with 13 bases between. The CDR3 runs to 16 residues. The sample originates from a study of T cell repertoires in cytomegalovirus infection. Each CDR3 protein gets one entry after TCRdb re-called the reads with MiXCR. This sample yields tens of thousands of distinct CDR3 sequences, of which about a fifth are seen a single time; 70% to 90% belongs to the top ten. The chain combines TRBV12-3 or TRBV12-4 with TRBJ2-2; no firm D call. Sequenced material: CD8+ T cells from cultured PBMCs, taken from culture after CMV antigen stimulation. The receptor was isolated from a human donor in good health (CMV status not recorded). Some clones in this sample may be carry-over from other donors' samples. The CDR3, as DNA: TGTGCCAGCAGTTCAGACATCCACCTGAACACCGGGGAGCTGTTTTTT. Protein sequence: CASSSDIHLNTGELFF.